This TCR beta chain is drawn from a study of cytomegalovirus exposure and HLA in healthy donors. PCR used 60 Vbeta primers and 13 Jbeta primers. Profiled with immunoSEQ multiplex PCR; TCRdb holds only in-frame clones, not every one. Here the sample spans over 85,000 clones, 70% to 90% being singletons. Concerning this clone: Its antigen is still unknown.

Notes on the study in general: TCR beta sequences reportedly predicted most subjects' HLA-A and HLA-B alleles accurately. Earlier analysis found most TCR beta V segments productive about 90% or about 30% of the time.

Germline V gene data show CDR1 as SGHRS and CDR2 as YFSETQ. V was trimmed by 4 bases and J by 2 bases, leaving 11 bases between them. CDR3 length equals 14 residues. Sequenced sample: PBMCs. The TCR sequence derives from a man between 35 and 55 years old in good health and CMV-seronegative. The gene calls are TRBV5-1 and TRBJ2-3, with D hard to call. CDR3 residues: CASSPRVSTDTQYF. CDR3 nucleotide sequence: TGCGCCAGCAGCCCCCGGGTCTCCACAGATACGCAGTATTTT.